This T cell receptor (beta chain) derives from a study of blood T cell repertoires in COVID-19. Study information: T cells, B-cell-depleted T cells, or PBMCs provided the cDNA or gDNA that served as material.

CDR3 size: 15 residues. Trimming shortened V by 0 bases and J by 0 bases, and 8 bases separated the two germline ends. Germline CDR1 and CDR2: SGHAT and FQNNGV. Measured with immunoSEQ multiplex PCR; TCRdb has only the in-frame clones, and not every one. The sample yields over 200,000 clones, 87% seen once. This rearrangement joins TRBV11-2 to TRBJ1-2, with unresolved D. Sequencing was carried out using peripheral blood. This clonotype was sampled from a young woman who had recovered from COVID-19. CDR3 in amino acids: CASSLESLANYGYTF. In DNA, the CDR3 is TGTGCCAGCAGCTTAGAGAGTTTGGCTAACTATGGCTACACCTTC.